This TCR beta chain was sequenced in a study of T cell responses to AZD1222 COVID-19 vaccine. Sequencing used immunoSEQ multiplex PCR; TCRdb keeps in-frame clones, though not all of them. This table holds over 120,000 clones, nearly 90% found once. Sequences were derived from peripheral blood, sampled 28 days after the second dose of the MenACWY control vaccine. This clonotype was obtained from an adult who received the MenACWY meningococcal vaccine as a control.

Here the CDR3 reads CASSLTSGRGSYEQYF. The CDR3 DNA follows: TGTGCCAGCAGCTTGACTAGCGGGAGGGGAAGCTACGAGCAGTACTTC. The chain joins TRBV7-2 to TRBJ2-7; TRBD2 agrees at 14 bases. V dropped 3 bases and J dropped 3; count of bases not matched to a gene: 4. Germline V gives CDR1 SGHTA, CDR2 FQGNSA. This CDR3 spans 16 amino acids.